This TCR beta chain was recorded in a study of Tregs in tolerant kidney transplant recipients. Recipients received nonmyeloablative bone marrow transplants from related graft donors, with transient mixed chimerism. Thawed PBMCs were FACS-sorted into unstimulated CD4+CD25+CD127- regulatory T cells, CD4+CD25- non-regulatory cells, CD4 and CD8 cells. Study-wide results and caveats: Activated donor B cell expansion appeared to reveal the most relevant donor-specific TCRbeta repertoire.

TCRdb keeps only in-frame clones here, not all; method: immunoSEQ multiplex PCR. The table records about 21,000 clones, roughly 80% of them present only once. As for this clone: Its antigen remains unknown.

Trimming took off 0 bases at V and 7 bases at J, with 20 bases between the two ends. The CDR3 runs 16 residues. CDR1 is SGDLS and CDR2 is YYNGEE in the germline V gene. Sequences were derived from CD8+ T cells from blood (PBMCs), sampled 6 months after the transplant. This sequence was found in a human patient who received a combined kidney and bone marrow transplant. Some T cells may be graft donor cells. This rearrangement joins TRBV9 to TRBJ2-7; a possible D gene is TRBD1 (5 bases). The CDR3 protein is CASSVDSRARTREQYF. DNA of the CDR3: TGTGCCAGCAGCGTAGATTCCAGGGCTCGTACGCGGGAGCAGTACTTC.